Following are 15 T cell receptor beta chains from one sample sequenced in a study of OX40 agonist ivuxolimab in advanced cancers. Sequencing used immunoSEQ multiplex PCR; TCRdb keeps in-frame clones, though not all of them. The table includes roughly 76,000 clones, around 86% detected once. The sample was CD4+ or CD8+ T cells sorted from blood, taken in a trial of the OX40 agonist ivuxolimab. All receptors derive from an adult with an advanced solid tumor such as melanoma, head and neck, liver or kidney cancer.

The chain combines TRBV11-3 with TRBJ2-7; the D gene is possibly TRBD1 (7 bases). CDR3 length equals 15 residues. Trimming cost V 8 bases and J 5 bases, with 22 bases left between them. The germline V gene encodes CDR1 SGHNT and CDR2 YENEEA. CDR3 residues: CASGLGGGQGDEQYF. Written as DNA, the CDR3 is TGTGCCAGCGGTCTAGGTGGGGGGCAGGGGGACGAGCAGTACTTC.

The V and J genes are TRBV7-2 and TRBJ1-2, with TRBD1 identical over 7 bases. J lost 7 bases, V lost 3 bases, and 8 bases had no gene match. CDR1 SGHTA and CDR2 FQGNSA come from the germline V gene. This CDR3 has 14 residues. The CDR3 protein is CASSFPKGAGGYTF. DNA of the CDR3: TGTGCCAGCAGCTTCCCCAAGGGGGCCGGTGGCTACACCTTC.

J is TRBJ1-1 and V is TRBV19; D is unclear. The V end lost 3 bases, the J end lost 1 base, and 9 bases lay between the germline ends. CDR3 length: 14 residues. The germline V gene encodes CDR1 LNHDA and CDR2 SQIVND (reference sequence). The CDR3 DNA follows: TGTGCCAGTAGTATGGTTCCGGAGAACACTGAAGCTTTCTTT. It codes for CASSMVPENTEAFF.

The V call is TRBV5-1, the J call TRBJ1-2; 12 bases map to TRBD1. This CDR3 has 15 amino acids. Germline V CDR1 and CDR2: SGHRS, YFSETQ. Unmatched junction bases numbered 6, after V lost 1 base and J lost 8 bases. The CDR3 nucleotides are TGCGCCAGCAGCTTGCAGGGACAGGGGGCGCAAGGCTACACCTTC. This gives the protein CASSLQGQGAQGYTF.

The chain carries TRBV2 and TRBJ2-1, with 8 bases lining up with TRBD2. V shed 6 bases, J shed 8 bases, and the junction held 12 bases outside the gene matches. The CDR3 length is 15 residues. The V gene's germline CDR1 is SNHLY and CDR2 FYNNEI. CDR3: CASRREREFEDEQFF. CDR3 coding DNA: TGTGCCAGCAGGCGTGAGCGGGAGTTTGAGGATGAGCAGTTCTTC.

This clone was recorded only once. The CDR3 nucleotides are TGTGCCACAAACCCGGACAGGGTGGACACCGGGGAGCTGTTTTTT. Protein product: CATNPDRVDTGELFF. The chain has TRBV6-5 and TRBJ2-2; 8 nucleotides align to TRBD1. The germline CDR1 and CDR2 sequences are MNHEY and SVGAGI. This CDR3 spans 15 amino acids. V dropped 10 bases and J dropped 3; count of bases not matched to a gene: 10.

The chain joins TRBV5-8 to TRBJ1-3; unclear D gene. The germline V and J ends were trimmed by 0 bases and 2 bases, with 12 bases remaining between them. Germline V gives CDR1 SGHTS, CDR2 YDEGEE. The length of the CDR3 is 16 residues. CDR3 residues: CASSLVVHLAGNTIYF. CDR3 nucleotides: TGTGCCAGCAGCTTGGTGGTCCACCTGGCTGGAAACACCATATATTTT.

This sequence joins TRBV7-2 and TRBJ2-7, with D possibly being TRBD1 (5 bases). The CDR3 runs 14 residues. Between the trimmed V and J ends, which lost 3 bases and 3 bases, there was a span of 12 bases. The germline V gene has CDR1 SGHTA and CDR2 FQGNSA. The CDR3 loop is CASSFGASRYEQYF. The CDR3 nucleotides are TGTGCCAGCAGCTTTGGGGCTAGTCGCTACGAGCAGTACTTC.

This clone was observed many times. The CDR3 bases are TGTGCCAGCAGCCCTAGACAGGGGGCTGGGAACACTGAAGCTTTCTTT. Its translation is CASSPRQGAGNTEAFF. The J gene is TRBJ1-1, the V gene TRBV9; 10 positions agree with TRBD1. The CDR3 has 16 residues. The V segment lost 4 bases and the J segment 1 base; nucleotides outside the gene matches: 7. The germline V gene has CDR1 SGDLS and CDR2 YYNGEE. Full variable domain (remainder filled in from reference TRBV9 and TRBJ1-1): DSGVTQTPKHLITATGQRVTLRCSPRSGDLSVYWYQQSLDQGLQFLIQYYNGEERAKGNILERFSAQQFPDLHSELNLSSLELGDSALYFCASSPRQGAGNTEAFFGQGTRLTVV.

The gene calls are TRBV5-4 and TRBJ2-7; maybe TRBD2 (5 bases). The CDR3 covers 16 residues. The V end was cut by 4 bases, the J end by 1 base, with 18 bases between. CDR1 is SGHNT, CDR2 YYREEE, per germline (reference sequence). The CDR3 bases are TGTGCCAGCAGCCGGAAAGGACTCCTCACTTCCTACGAGCAGTACTTC. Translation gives CASSRKGLLTSYEQYF. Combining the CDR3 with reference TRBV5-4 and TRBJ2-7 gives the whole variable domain ETGVTQSPTHLIKTRGQQVTLRCSSQSGHNTVSWYQQALGQGPQFIFQYYREEENGRGNFPPRFSGLQFPNYSSELNVNALELDDSALYLCASSRKGLLTSYEQYFGPGTRLTVT.

CDR3 sequence reads: CASSFGRWERAGELFF. The CDR3 bases are TGCGCCAGCAGCTTCGGACGCTGGGAAAGGGCCGGGGAGCTGTTTTTT. The chain has TRBV5-1 and TRBJ2-2; D not resolved. Germline V gene data show CDR1 as SGHRS and CDR2 as YFSETQ. The CDR3 length is 16 residues. The V end was cut by 2 bases, the J end by 6 bases, with 17 bases between.

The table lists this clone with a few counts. CDR3 sequence (DNA): TGCAGCGTTGAACAACAGACCCAGTACTTC. The encoded protein is CSVEQQTQYF. The chain is built from TRBV29-1 and TRBJ2-5; D ambiguous. V shed 2 bases and J shed 6 bases, with 4 bases lying between them. Germline-derived CDR1 and CDR2 are SQVTM and ANQGSEA. This CDR3 is built from 10 residues.

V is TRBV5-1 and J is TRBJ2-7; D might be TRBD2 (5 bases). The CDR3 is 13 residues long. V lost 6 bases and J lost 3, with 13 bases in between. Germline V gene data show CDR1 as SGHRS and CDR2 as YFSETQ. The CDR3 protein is CASTIGGDYEQYF. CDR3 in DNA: TGCGCCAGCACCATTGGAGGAGACTACGAGCAGTACTTC. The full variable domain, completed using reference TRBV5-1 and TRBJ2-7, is KAGVTQTPRYLIKTRGQQVTLSCSPISGHRSVSWYQQTPGQGLQFLFEYFSETQRNKGNFPGRFSGRQFSNSRSEMNVSTLELGDSALYLCASTIGGDYEQYFGPGTRLTVT.

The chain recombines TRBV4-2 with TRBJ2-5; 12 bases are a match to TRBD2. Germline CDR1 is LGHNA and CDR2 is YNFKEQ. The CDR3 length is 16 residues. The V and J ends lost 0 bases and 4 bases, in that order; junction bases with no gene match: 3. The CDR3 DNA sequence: TGTGCCAGCAGCCAAGAGCTAGCGGGAGGGGCAGAGACCCAGTACTTC. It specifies CASSQELAGGAETQYF.

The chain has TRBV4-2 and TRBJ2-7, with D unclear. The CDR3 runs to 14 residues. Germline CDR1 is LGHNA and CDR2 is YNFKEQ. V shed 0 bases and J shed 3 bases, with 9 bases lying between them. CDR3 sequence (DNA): TGTGCCAGCAGCCAAGAAGCCCGGAACTACGAGCAGTACTTC. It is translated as CASSQEARNYEQYF.